This TCR beta chain was found in a study of blood T cell repertoires in COVID-19. Study in general: From the United States, Italy and Spain came samples of acute and convalescent COVID-19. In each case, the material was cDNA or gDNA derived from T cells, B-cell-depleted T cells, or PBMCs.

Germline V gives CDR1 DFQATT, CDR2 SNEGSKA (reference sequence). The CDR3 loop spans 11 amino acids. Trimming cost V 5 bases and J 2 bases, with 7 bases left between them. Authors' processing steps: Reference gene primer amplification yielded estimated nucleated cell counts. Profiled with immunoSEQ multiplex PCR; TCRdb holds only in-frame clones, not every one. V and J calls and clone size are as listed in that table; D and trimming were resolved from the DNA. The sample lists some 150,000 clones, around 90% seen once, with about 1.6% in the top ten. Sequencing used peripheral blood. This sequence originates from a human donor in a cohort sampled during active COVID-19. The V and J genes are TRBV20-1 and TRBJ2-7, with a tentative D call TRBD2 (6 bases). As DNA, the CDR3 is TGCAGTGCTGGCGGGGCCTACGAGCAGTACTTC. It codes for CSAGGAYEQYF.